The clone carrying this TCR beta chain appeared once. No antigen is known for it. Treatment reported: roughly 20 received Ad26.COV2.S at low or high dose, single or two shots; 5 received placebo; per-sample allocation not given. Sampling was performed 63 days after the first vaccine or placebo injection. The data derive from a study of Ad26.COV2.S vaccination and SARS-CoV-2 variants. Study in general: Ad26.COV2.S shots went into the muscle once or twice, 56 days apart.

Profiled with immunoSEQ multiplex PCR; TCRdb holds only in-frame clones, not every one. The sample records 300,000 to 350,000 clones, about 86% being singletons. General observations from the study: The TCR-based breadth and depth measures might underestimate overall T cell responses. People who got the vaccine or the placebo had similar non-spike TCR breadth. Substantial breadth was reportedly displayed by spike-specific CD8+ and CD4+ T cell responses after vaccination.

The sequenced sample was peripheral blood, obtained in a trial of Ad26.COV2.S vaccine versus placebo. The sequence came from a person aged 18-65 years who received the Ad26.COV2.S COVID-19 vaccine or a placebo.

The CDR3 DNA reads TGTGCCAGCAGCTACGGGACAGGGCTTACCGACGAGCAGTACTTC. This translates into CASSYGTGLTDEQYF. The chain joins TRBV7-3 to TRBJ2-7; 9 nucleotides align to TRBD1. The germline CDR1 and CDR2 sequences are SGHTA and FQGTGA. The CDR3 is 15 residues long. With 4 bases clipped from V and 5 bases from J, the junction kept 9 bases outside the gene matches.